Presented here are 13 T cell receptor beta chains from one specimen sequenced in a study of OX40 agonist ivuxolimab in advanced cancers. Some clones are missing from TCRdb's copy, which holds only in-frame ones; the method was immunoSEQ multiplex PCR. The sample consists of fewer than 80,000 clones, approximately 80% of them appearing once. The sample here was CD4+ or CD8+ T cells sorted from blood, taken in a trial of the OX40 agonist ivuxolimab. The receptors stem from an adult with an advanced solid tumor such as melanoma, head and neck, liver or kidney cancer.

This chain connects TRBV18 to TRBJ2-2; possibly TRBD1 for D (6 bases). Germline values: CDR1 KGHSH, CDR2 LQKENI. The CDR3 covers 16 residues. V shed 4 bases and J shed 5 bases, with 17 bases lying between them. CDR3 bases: TGTGCCAGCTCACGGACAGCTGTCCCGGAGACCGGGGAGCTGTTTTTT. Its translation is CASSRTAVPETGELFF.

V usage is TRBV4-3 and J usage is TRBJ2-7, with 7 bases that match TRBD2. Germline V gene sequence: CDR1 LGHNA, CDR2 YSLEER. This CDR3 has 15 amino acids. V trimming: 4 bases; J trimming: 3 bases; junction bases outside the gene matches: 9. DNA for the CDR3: TGCGCCAGCAGCCGAGAGGGAAGGACTAGCTACGAGCAGTACTTC. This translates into CASSREGRTSYEQYF.

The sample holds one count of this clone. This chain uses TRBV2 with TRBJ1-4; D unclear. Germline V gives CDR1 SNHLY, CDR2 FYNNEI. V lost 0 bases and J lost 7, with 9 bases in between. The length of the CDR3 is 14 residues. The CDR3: CASSEAGRVEKLFF. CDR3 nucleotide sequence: TGTGCCAGCAGTGAAGCAGGGAGGGTTGAAAAACTGTTTTTT.

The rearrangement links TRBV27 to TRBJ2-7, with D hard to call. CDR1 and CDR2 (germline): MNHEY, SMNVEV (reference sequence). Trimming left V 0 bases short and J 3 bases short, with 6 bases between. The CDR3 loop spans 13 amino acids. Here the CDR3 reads CASSLSTYYEQYF. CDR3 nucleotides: TGTGCCAGCAGTTTATCGACCTACTACGAGCAGTACTTC.

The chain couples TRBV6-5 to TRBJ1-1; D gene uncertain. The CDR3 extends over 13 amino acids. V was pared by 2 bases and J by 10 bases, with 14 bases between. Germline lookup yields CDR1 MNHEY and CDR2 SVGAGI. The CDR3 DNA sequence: TGTGCCAGCAGTTACCCCGGGTGGGCCGGAGCTTTCTTT. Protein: CASSYPGWAGAFF.

The CDR3 DNA reads TGTGCCAGCAGCTTAGTACAGGGGAACGGCTACACCTTC. This sequence encodes CASSLVQGNGYTF. J is TRBJ1-2 and V is TRBV7-2; 7 positions match TRBD1. This CDR3 is 13 amino acids long. Germline CDR1 SGHTA, CDR2 FQGNSA. The trim removed 1 base at V and 8 bases at J, leaving 4 bases unmatched.

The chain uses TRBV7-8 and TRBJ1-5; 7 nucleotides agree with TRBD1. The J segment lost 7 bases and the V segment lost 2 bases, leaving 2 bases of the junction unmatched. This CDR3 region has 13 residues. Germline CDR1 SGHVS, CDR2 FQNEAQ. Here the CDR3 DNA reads TGTGCCAGCAGCTTATGGGACAGCCAGCCCCAGCATTTT. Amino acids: CASSLWDSQPQHF.

DNA for the CDR3: TGTGCCAGCTCACTTTCTGGGGCCGGGACAGATAGCAATCAGCCCCAGCATTTT. Amino acids: CASSLSGAGTDSNQPQHF. The V and J genes are TRBV18 and TRBJ1-5, with TRBD1 identical over 7 bases. The germline V gene has CDR1 KGHSH and CDR2 LQKENI. The CDR3 runs 18 residues. The V and J ends lost 4 bases and 0 bases, in that order; junction bases with no gene match: 12.

Written as DNA, the CDR3 is TGCAGCGTTGATTTCTCCCGGGGCACTGAAGCTTTCTTT. It is translated as CSVDFSRGTEAFF. V is TRBV29-1 and J is TRBJ1-1, with D hard to call. Germline lookup yields CDR1 SQVTM and CDR2 ANQGSEA. Trimming removed 3 bases from V and 4 bases from J, with 12 bases in between. The CDR3 has 13 residues.

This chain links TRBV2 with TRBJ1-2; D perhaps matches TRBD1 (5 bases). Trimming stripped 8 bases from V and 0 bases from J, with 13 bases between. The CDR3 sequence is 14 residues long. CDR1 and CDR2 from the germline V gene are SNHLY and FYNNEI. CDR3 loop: CASLGQGANYGYTF. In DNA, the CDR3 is TGTGCCAGCTTGGGGCAGGGAGCTAACTATGGCTACACCTTC.

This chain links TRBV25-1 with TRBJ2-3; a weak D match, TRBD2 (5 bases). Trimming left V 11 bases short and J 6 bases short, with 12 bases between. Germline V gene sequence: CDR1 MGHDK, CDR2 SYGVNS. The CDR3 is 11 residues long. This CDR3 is CACVSGDTQYF. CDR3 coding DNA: TGTGCCTGCGTCTCGGGGGATACGCAGTATTTT.

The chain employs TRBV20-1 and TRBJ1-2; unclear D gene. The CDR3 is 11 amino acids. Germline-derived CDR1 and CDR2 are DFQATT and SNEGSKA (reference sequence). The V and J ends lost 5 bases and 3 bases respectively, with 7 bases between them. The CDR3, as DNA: TGCAGTGCTCCGTTAGACTATGGCTACACCTTC. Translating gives CSAPLDYGYTF.

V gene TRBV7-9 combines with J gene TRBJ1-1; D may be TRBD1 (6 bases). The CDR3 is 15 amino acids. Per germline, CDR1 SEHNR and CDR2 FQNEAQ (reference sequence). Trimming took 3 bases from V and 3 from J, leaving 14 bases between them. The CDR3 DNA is TGTGCCAGCAGCTTCTTGGGGGCAATGGACACTGAAGCTTTCTTT. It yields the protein CASSFLGAMDTEAFF.